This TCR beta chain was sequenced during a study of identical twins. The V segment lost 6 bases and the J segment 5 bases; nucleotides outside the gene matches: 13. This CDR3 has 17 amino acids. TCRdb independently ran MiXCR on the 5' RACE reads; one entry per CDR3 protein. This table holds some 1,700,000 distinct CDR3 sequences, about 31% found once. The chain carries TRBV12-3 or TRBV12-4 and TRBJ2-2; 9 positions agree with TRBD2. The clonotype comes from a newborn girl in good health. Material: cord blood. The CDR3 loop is CASSPSALAGITGELFF. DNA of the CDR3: TGTGCCAGCAGCCCCTCGGCTCTAGCGGGGATTACCGGGGAGCTGTTTTTT.